Listed below are T cell receptor beta chains from one sample, sequenced in a study of blood T cell repertoires in COVID-19. Using immunoSEQ multiplex PCR, the repertoire was profiled, and TCRdb retains in-frame clones only, with some absent. The table has about 160,000 clones, approximately 91% seen once. The sample was peripheral blood. These receptors were taken from a man between 18 and 29 years old with acute or convalescent COVID-19. The CDR3 runs from the conserved cysteine through the conserved F or W. Fields, in order: V gene, clone size, CDR3 length, D gene, J gene, CDR3 DNA, CDR3 protein. D genes are given only for firm matches. Clone size appears in some rows only: once, few, many, or a class for an expanded clone.

v_gene: TRBV7-2
abundance: -
len: 17
d_gene: TRBD1
j_gene: TRBJ1-3
CDR3nt: TGTGCCAGCAGCATCTGGACAGGGGAGAAGGGTGGAAACACCATATATTTT
CDR3aa: CASSIWTGEKGGNTIYF

v_gene: TRBV12-3/TRBV12-4
abundance: -
len: 12
d_gene: -
j_gene: TRBJ2-1
CDR3nt: TGTGCCAGCAGTGGACTATCCAATGAGCAGTTCTTC
CDR3aa: CASSGLSNEQFF

v_gene: TRBV2
abundance: -
len: 15
d_gene: -
j_gene: TRBJ1-1
CDR3nt: TGTGCCAGCAGTACAGGGCCCGAAGTGGACACTGAAGCTTTCTTT
CDR3aa: CASSTGPEVDTEAFF

v_gene: TRBV2
abundance: -
len: 14
d_gene: TRBD1
j_gene: TRBJ2-3
CDR3nt: TGTGCCAGCAGTGATGCACAGGGGACAGATACGCAGTATTTT
CDR3aa: CASSDAQGTDTQYF

v_gene: TRBV7-9
abundance: once
len: 16
d_gene: -
j_gene: TRBJ1-5
CDR3nt: TGTGCCAGCAGCTTAGTCCCGGGAGATAGCAATCAGCCCCAGCATTTT
CDR3aa: CASSLVPGDSNQPQHF

v_gene: TRBV9
abundance: -
len: 12
d_gene: -
j_gene: TRBJ1-3
CDR3nt: TGTGCCAGCACGCGGACTGGAAACACCATATATTTT
CDR3aa: CASTRTGNTIYF

v_gene: TRBV5-1
abundance: -
len: 16
d_gene: -
j_gene: TRBJ1-6
CDR3nt: TGCGCCAGCAGCTTGGAAGGGAGCTCCTATAATTCACCCCTCCACTTT
CDR3aa: CASSLEGSSYNSPLHF

v_gene: TRBV28
abundance: -
len: 13
d_gene: -
j_gene: TRBJ1-1
CDR3nt: TGTGCCAGCAGTTTACCAGGGTATGCTGGTGCTTTCTTT
CDR3aa: CASSLPGYAGAFF

v_gene: TRBV6-5
abundance: -
len: 14
d_gene: TRBD2
j_gene: TRBJ2-7
CDR3nt: TGTGCCAGCAGTTTGGGCGGGAGCAGCCACGAGCAGTACTTC
CDR3aa: CASSLGGSSHEQYF

v_gene: TRBV19
abundance: -
len: 16
d_gene: -
j_gene: TRBJ1-4
CDR3nt: TGTGCCAGTAGTACCAGGGGCGGCTTAACTAATGAAAAACTGTTTTTT
CDR3aa: CASSTRGGLTNEKLFF

v_gene: TRBV7-8
abundance: -
len: 15
d_gene: TRBD1
j_gene: TRBJ2-5
CDR3nt: TGTGCCAGCAGTTCCGGACAGGGGAGGCAAGAGACCCAGTACTTC
CDR3aa: CASSSGQGRQETQYF

v_gene: TRBV19
abundance: -
len: 15
d_gene: -
j_gene: TRBJ1-5
CDR3nt: TGTGCCAGTAGTATAGGGGCACTGCACAATCAGCCCCAGCATTTT
CDR3aa: CASSIGALHNQPQHF

v_gene: TRBV5-1
abundance: -
len: 12
d_gene: -
j_gene: TRBJ1-1
CDR3nt: TGCGCCAGCAGCTTACAAGGGGCTGAAGCTTTCTTT
CDR3aa: CASSLQGAEAFF

v_gene: TRBV20-1
abundance: -
len: 10
d_gene: -
j_gene: TRBJ1-1
CDR3nt: TGCAGTGCTTCCCCAGTGGAAGCTTTCTTT
CDR3aa: CSASPVEAFF

v_gene: TRBV19
abundance: -
len: 14
d_gene: -
j_gene: TRBJ2-2
CDR3nt: TGTGCCAGTTTGGCGACAGCCGTTCGAAGGGAGCTGTTTTTT
CDR3aa: CASLATAVRRELFF

v_gene: TRBV5-1
abundance: -
len: 18
d_gene: TRBD1
j_gene: TRBJ2-6
CDR3nt: TGCGCCAGCAGCTTCTTTATCATGGACAGGGCTGGGGCCAACGTCCTGACTTTC
CDR3aa: CASSFFIMDRAGANVLTF

v_gene: TRBV4-1
abundance: -
len: 22
d_gene: TRBD2
j_gene: TRBJ2-3
CDR3nt: TGCGCCAGCAGCCAAGGTTTCAGTAGGGTACTAGCGGGGGGCCCTAGCACAGATACGCAGTATTTT
CDR3aa: CASSQGFSRVLAGGPSTDTQYF

v_gene: TRBV5-8
abundance: -
len: 14
d_gene: TRBD1
j_gene: TRBJ1-3
CDR3nt: TGTGCCAGCAGCCGACAGGGTTCTGGAAACACCATATATTTT
CDR3aa: CASSRQGSGNTIYF

v_gene: TRBV19
abundance: -
len: 14
d_gene: -
j_gene: TRBJ1-3
CDR3nt: TGTGCCAGTAGCTCTGGCGGGGTCGGAAACACCATATATTTT
CDR3aa: CASSSGGVGNTIYF

v_gene: TRBV7-8
abundance: -
len: 13
d_gene: -
j_gene: TRBJ1-5
CDR3nt: TGTGCCAGCAGCTTAACCCCGGAGAAGCCCCAGCATTTT
CDR3aa: CASSLTPEKPQHF

v_gene: TRBV11-2
abundance: -
len: 17
d_gene: TRBD2
j_gene: TRBJ2-2
CDR3nt: TGTGCCAGCAACGTAGCGGGAGGGCCTACGAACACCGGGGAGCTGTTTTTT
CDR3aa: CASNVAGGPTNTGELFF

v_gene: TRBV11-2
abundance: few
len: 17
d_gene: TRBD2
j_gene: TRBJ2-1
CDR3nt: TGTGCCAGCAGCCCTCCCGGGATAGCGGGAGTTATAGATGAGCAGTTCTTC
CDR3aa: CASSPPGIAGVIDEQFF

v_gene: TRBV3-1/TRBV3-2
abundance: -
len: 14
d_gene: -
j_gene: TRBJ1-1
CDR3nt: TGTGCCAGCAGCCAAGGCGGGGTGGGCGCCGAAGCTTTCTTT
CDR3aa: CASSQGGVGAEAFF

v_gene: TRBV2
abundance: -
len: 15
d_gene: TRBD1
j_gene: TRBJ2-3
CDR3nt: TGTGCCACGAATGGGGGGACAGGGCTACCAAATACGCAGTATTTT
CDR3aa: CATNGGTGLPNTQYF

v_gene: TRBV6-2/TRBV6-3
abundance: -
len: 12
d_gene: -
j_gene: TRBJ2-3
CDR3nt: TGTGCCAGCAGTTCCCCCCCGGATACGCAGTATTTT
CDR3aa: CASSSPPDTQYF

v_gene: TRBV5-1
abundance: -
len: 15
d_gene: TRBD1
j_gene: TRBJ1-1
CDR3nt: TGCGCCAGCAGCGCTTCCGGACAGGGAATTACTGAAGCTTTCTTT
CDR3aa: CASSASGQGITEAFF

v_gene: TRBV7-6
abundance: -
len: 15
d_gene: -
j_gene: TRBJ2-6
CDR3nt: TGTGCCAGCAGCCGCGGTTCCTCTGGGGCCAACGTCCTGACTTTC
CDR3aa: CASSRGSSGANVLTF

v_gene: TRBV4-1
abundance: -
len: 17
d_gene: TRBD2
j_gene: TRBJ2-5
CDR3nt: TGCGCCAGCAGCCAAGTGCTAAGCGGGGGGCCCCAAGAGACCCAGTACTTC
CDR3aa: CASSQVLSGGPQETQYF

v_gene: TRBV7-2
abundance: -
len: 17
d_gene: -
j_gene: TRBJ2-7
CDR3nt: TGTGCCAGCAGCTTAGTTCCCCCTGGGGCGGCATCCTACGAGCAGTACTTC
CDR3aa: CASSLVPPGAASYEQYF

v_gene: TRBV18
abundance: -
len: 15
d_gene: -
j_gene: TRBJ1-1
CDR3nt: TGTGCCAGCTCACCAAGGGAGGGGGGGAACACTGAAGCTTTCTTT
CDR3aa: CASSPREGGNTEAFF

v_gene: TRBV18
abundance: -
len: 14
d_gene: TRBD1
j_gene: TRBJ1-6
CDR3nt: TGTGCCAGCTCACTGGACAGGGGTAATTCACCCCTCCACTTT
CDR3aa: CASSLDRGNSPLHF

v_gene: TRBV14
abundance: -
len: 16
d_gene: TRBD1
j_gene: TRBJ2-1
CDR3nt: TGTGCCAGCAGCCAAGATTGGGACAGCACATACAATGAGCAGTTCTTC
CDR3aa: CASSQDWDSTYNEQFF

v_gene: TRBV25-1
abundance: -
len: 15
d_gene: -
j_gene: TRBJ2-3
CDR3nt: TGTGCCAGCAGTGGAGGGTCAGGGGCCACAGATACGCAGTATTTT
CDR3aa: CASSGGSGATDTQYF

v_gene: TRBV4-2
abundance: -
len: 14
d_gene: -
j_gene: TRBJ1-1
CDR3nt: TGTGCCAGCAGCCAAGATCGGAGGGACCCTGAAGCTTTCTTT
CDR3aa: CASSQDRRDPEAFF

v_gene: TRBV3-1/TRBV3-2
abundance: -
len: 14
d_gene: TRBD1
j_gene: TRBJ2-7
CDR3nt: TGTGCCAGCAGCCGGACAGGGGGGTTCTACGAGCAGTACTTC
CDR3aa: CASSRTGGFYEQYF

v_gene: TRBV2
abundance: -
len: 16
d_gene: TRBD1
j_gene: TRBJ2-2
CDR3nt: TGTGCCAGCAGTTCTGAAGGGGGACAGTTCACCGGGGAGCTGTTTTTT
CDR3aa: CASSSEGGQFTGELFF

v_gene: TRBV5-1
abundance: few
len: 16
d_gene: TRBD1
j_gene: TRBJ1-2
CDR3nt: TGCGCCAGCAGCTTGTCACCGGGACAGGGGAGTAATGGCTACACCTTC
CDR3aa: CASSLSPGQGSNGYTF

v_gene: TRBV5-1
abundance: -
len: 16
d_gene: TRBD2
j_gene: TRBJ2-1
CDR3nt: TGCGCCAGCAGCTTGGAGCTAGCGGGAGGCTACAATGAGCAGTTCTTC
CDR3aa: CASSLELAGGYNEQFF

v_gene: TRBV24-1
abundance: -
len: 13
d_gene: -
j_gene: TRBJ2-7
CDR3nt: TGTGCCACCAGTGACTTAGGGGCGGTCGAGCAGTACTTC
CDR3aa: CATSDLGAVEQYF

v_gene: TRBV30
abundance: -
len: 13
d_gene: -
j_gene: TRBJ2-5
CDR3nt: TGTGCCTGGAGTGTAGGGGGGGCGGAGACCCAGTACTTC
CDR3aa: CAWSVGGAETQYF

v_gene: TRBV14
abundance: once
len: 14
d_gene: -
j_gene: TRBJ2-7
CDR3nt: TGTGCCAGCAGCCACAGGCGACAAGGTTACGAGCAGTACTTC
CDR3aa: CASSHRRQGYEQYF

v_gene: TRBV6-2/TRBV6-3
abundance: -
len: 16
d_gene: TRBD2
j_gene: TRBJ2-1
CDR3nt: TGTGCCAGCAGTTACCTCATAGCGGGGGTGAACAATGAGCAGTTCTTC
CDR3aa: CASSYLIAGVNNEQFF

v_gene: TRBV5-1
abundance: -
len: 16
d_gene: TRBD2
j_gene: TRBJ2-7
CDR3nt: TGCGCCAGCAGCCCTGGACTAGCGGGAGGGGCCTACGAGCAGTACTTC
CDR3aa: CASSPGLAGGAYEQYF

v_gene: TRBV10-1
abundance: -
len: 12
d_gene: -
j_gene: TRBJ2-3
CDR3nt: TGCGCCAGCAGTCCCGGGTCAGATACGCAGTATTTT
CDR3aa: CASSPGSDTQYF

v_gene: TRBV19
abundance: -
len: 14
d_gene: -
j_gene: TRBJ2-7
CDR3nt: TGTGCCAGTAGTATAGGGGCTGTAGCCTACGAGCAGTACTTC
CDR3aa: CASSIGAVAYEQYF

v_gene: TRBV6-5
abundance: -
len: 16
d_gene: TRBD1
j_gene: TRBJ1-2
CDR3nt: TGTGCCAGCAGTTCCCGGACAGGGCTAACTAACTATGGCTACACCTTC
CDR3aa: CASSSRTGLTNYGYTF

v_gene: TRBV5-8
abundance: few
len: 14
d_gene: -
j_gene: TRBJ2-2
CDR3nt: TGTGCCAGCAGCTTGGACATAAACACCGGGGAGCTGTTTTTT
CDR3aa: CASSLDINTGELFF

v_gene: TRBV7-9
abundance: -
len: 15
d_gene: TRBD1
j_gene: TRBJ2-5
CDR3nt: TGTGCCAGCAGCTCACGGGGACAGCTGAAAGAGACCCAGTACTTC
CDR3aa: CASSSRGQLKETQYF

v_gene: TRBV9
abundance: -
len: 13
d_gene: -
j_gene: TRBJ1-1
CDR3nt: TGTGCCAGCAGCTCGGGAAACCCGACTGAAGCTTTCTTT
CDR3aa: CASSSGNPTEAFF

v_gene: TRBV25-1
abundance: -
len: 13
d_gene: -
j_gene: TRBJ1-1
CDR3nt: TGTGCCAGCAGGGATGACATGAACACTGAAGCTTTCTTT
CDR3aa: CASRDDMNTEAFF